One sample yielded the 8 T cell receptor beta chains listed below, sequenced in a study of Ad26.COV2.S vaccination and SARS-CoV-2 variants. Treatment specified: 15 to 20 received Ad26.COV2.S at low or high dose, single or two shots; 5 received placebo; per-sample allocation not given. Day 63 following the first vaccine or placebo injection was when the samples were taken. Produced via immunoSEQ multiplex PCR; TCRdb's table is partial and in-frame only. The sample holds under 300,000 clones; around 88% are singletons and the top ten take 2.9%. The sequenced sample was peripheral blood, obtained in a trial of Ad26.COV2.S vaccine versus placebo. All receptors come from a person between 18 and 59 years old who received the Ad26.COV2.S COVID-19 vaccine or a placebo.

This chain uses TRBV7-9 with TRBJ2-7; D gene uncertain. This CDR3 is 14 amino acids long. V lost 1 base and J 5 bases, leaving 12 bases between the germline ends. In germline, CDR1 is SEHNR, CDR2 FQNEAQ (reference sequence). In nucleotides, the CDR3 is TGTGCCAGCAGCTTAGAGTCCGAGGCAGACGAGCAGTACGTC. Its translation: CASSLESEADEQYV.

The rearrangement uses TRBV5-1 and TRBJ2-7, with 7 positions matching TRBD2. Germline CDR1 reads SGHRS; CDR2 reads YFSETQ. The trim removed 2 bases at V and 0 bases at J, leaving 5 bases unmatched. The CDR3 extends over 15 amino acids. CDR3: CASSFGLVSSYEQYF. DNA for the CDR3: TGCGCCAGCAGCTTTGGACTAGTGAGCTCCTACGAGCAGTACTTC.

This clone was seen a single time. This chain links TRBV6-6 with TRBJ2-3; D unresolved. Germline CDR1 is MNHNY and CDR2 is SVGAGI (reference sequence). This CDR3 comprises 13 residues. Deletions cut 0 bases from V and 4 bases from J, with 5 bases between. The CDR3 nucleotides are TGTGCCAGCAGTTACTCGATCGCAGATACGCAGTATTTT. Its translation: CASSYSIADTQYF.

Only a few counts were recorded for this clone. The V gene is TRBV24-1, the J gene TRBJ2-3, with D hard to call. The CDR3 has 12 amino acids. The ends were cut back, 6 bases at V and 0 bases at J, with 3 bases in the middle. The germline V gene has CDR1 KGHDR and CDR2 SFDVKD. CDR3 sequence: CATSHSTDTQYF. The CDR3 DNA is TGTGCCACCAGTCACAGCACAGATACGCAGTATTTT.

This rearrangement joins TRBV7-9 to TRBJ2-1, with 13 bases lining up with TRBD2. The trim removed 5 bases at V and 6 bases at J, leaving 4 bases unmatched. From germline, CDR1 is SEHNR and CDR2 FQNEAQ (reference sequence). The CDR3 spans 15 residues. The CDR3 loop is CASSRGLAGANEQFF. The DNA of the CDR3 is TGTGCCAGCAGCCGTGGACTAGCGGGAGCCAATGAGCAGTTCTTC.

This chain joins TRBV7-2 and TRBJ1-6; 8 bases line up with TRBD1. CDR1 and CDR2 (germline): SGHTA, FQGNSA. J was trimmed by 9 bases and V by 6 bases; bases with no gene match: 7. The CDR3 consists of 14 residues. The CDR3 bases are TGTGCCAGCAGGACAGGGACAGGAGCTTCACCCCTCCACTTT. Translated: CASRTGTGASPLHF. Supplemented by reference TRBV7-2 and TRBJ1-6, the full variable domain reads GAGVSQSPSNKVTEKGKDVELRCDPISGHTALYWYRQSLGQGLEFLIYFQGNSAPDKSGLPSDRFSAERTGGSVSTLTIQRTQQEDSAVYLCASRTGTGASPLHFGNGTRLTVT.

The CDR3 region is CASSLARGWTGFYEQYF. As DNA, the CDR3 is TGTGCCAGCAGCTTAGCGCGGGGTTGGACAGGCTTCTACGAGCAGTACTTC. The chain uses TRBV7-8 and TRBJ2-7, with D tentatively TRBD1 (7 bases). Germline CDR1 reads SGHVS; CDR2 reads FQNEAQ. The CDR3 contains 17 residues. V gave up 0 bases and J gave up 3 bases, with 18 bases separating them.

V gene TRBV6-1 combines with J gene TRBJ1-3; possibly TRBD1 for D (6 bases). The CDR3 runs 15 residues. Trimming pared 2 bases from V and 4 bases from J, leaving 12 bases between. Per the germline V gene, CDR1 is MNHNS and CDR2 is SASEGT. The CDR3 is CASSERGGWGNTIYF. The CDR3 nucleotides read TGTGCCAGCAGTGAACGAGGGGGGTGGGGAAACACCATATATTTT.